Shown below are 17 T cell receptor beta chains from a single sample sequenced in a study of T-cell memory formation after mild COVID-19. TCRdb reanalysed the 5' RACE reads using MiXCR and keeps one entry per CDR3 protein. The sample contains about 130,000 distinct CDR3 sequences, 17% of which appear only once. Material: PBMCs or a T cell subset sorted from them (not recorded which). Receptors were obtained from a man between 18 and 29 years old who had mild COVID-19 (a few samples of this study predate the infection). Cell type and time point are not known.

This clonotype was observed a few times. The CDR3 nucleotides read TGCGCCAGCAGCCCGGACAGGGTCCAGGAAAAACTGTTTTTT. Amino acid sequence: CASSPDRVQEKLFF. V gene TRBV4-3 combines with J gene TRBJ1-4; TRBD1 agrees at 8 bases. The CDR3 consists of 14 residues. Germline V gene lookup returns CDR1 LGHNA and CDR2 YSLEER. Trimming at V came to 4 bases and at J to 8 bases, leaving 6 bases not matched to a gene.

The chain has TRBV21-1 and TRBJ2-5. TRBV21-1 is an annotated pseudogene. The CDR3 runs to 9 residues. The CDR3 DNA follows: TGTGCCAGCAGGGAGACCCAGTACTTC. It encodes CASRETQYF.

J is TRBJ2-5 and V is TRBV7-2; 7 nucleotides agree with TRBD2. Losses at the gene ends were 4 bases for V and 1 base for J; bases not matched to a gene: 3. The CDR3 extends over 14 amino acids. CDR1 SGHTA and CDR2 FQGNSA come from the germline V gene. Here the CDR3 reads CASSYQRGQETQYF. The CDR3 DNA sequence: TGTGCCAGCAGCTACCAGCGGGGCCAAGAGACCCAGTACTTC.

This clonotype appeared a few times. The genes are TRBV7-8 and TRBJ2-7; possibly TRBD1 for D (6 bases). The CDR3 spans 13 residues. CDR1 SGHVS and CDR2 FQNEAQ come from the germline V gene. Trimming cost V 4 bases and J 3 bases, with 10 bases left between them. The CDR3 loop is CASSYLGGYEQYV. The CDR3 bases are TGTGCCAGCAGCTATCTAGGGGGCTACGAGCAGTACGTC.

This clonotype was seen only a few times. The J gene is TRBJ2-7, the V gene TRBV5-1; D is unresolved. V lost 0 bases to trimming and J lost 1 base, with 5 bases between them. Germline V CDR1 and CDR2: SGHRS, YFSETQ. This CDR3 is 13 amino acids long. CDR3 residues: CASSLDGSYEQYV. In nucleotides, the CDR3 is TGCGCCAGCAGCTTGGACGGATCCTACGAGCAGTACGTC.

This chain links TRBV5-1 with TRBJ2-5; 12 bases align to TRBD1. Germline V lookup: CDR1 SGHRS, CDR2 YFSETQ. The V gene end was trimmed by 2 bases and the J gene end by 6 bases; junction bases not matched to a gene: 5. This CDR3 has 15 amino acids. The CDR3 is CASSFRDRGPQTQYF. CDR3 DNA: TGCGCCAGCAGCTTCCGGGACAGGGGGCCGCAGACCCAGTACTTC.

This clonotype was detected a few times. This rearrangement joins TRBV24-1 to TRBJ2-3; D is uncertain. The CDR3 is 11 residues long. Deletions cut 2 bases from V and 6 bases from J, with 2 bases between. Per germline, CDR1 KGHDR and CDR2 SFDVKD. In DNA, the CDR3 is TGTGCCACCAGTGATTGGGATACGCAGTATTTT. Translated, it gives CATSDWDTQYF.

The chain recombines TRBV10-3 with TRBJ2-5, with TRBD2 matching over 7 bases. The germline gives CDR1 ENHRY, CDR2 SYGVKD. This CDR3 has 15 residues. Losses at the gene ends were 2 bases for V and 5 bases for J; bases not matched to a gene: 8. This CDR3 is CAISELKTSLETQYF. CDR3 nucleotide sequence: TGTGCCATCAGTGAGCTCAAGACTAGCCTGGAGACCCAGTACTTC.

This clonotype has a handful of counts. The chain joins TRBV5-1 to TRBJ2-7; 9 nucleotides agree with TRBD1. The CDR3 runs to 15 residues. Per germline, CDR1 SGHRS and CDR2 YFSETQ. With 0 bases clipped from V and 7 bases from J, the junction kept 8 bases outside the gene matches. DNA of the CDR3: TGCGCCAGCAGCTTGGTTGGGACAGGGACCTGGGAGCAGTACTTC. This sequence encodes CASSLVGTGTWEQYF.

This clonotype turned up a few times. CDR3 amino acids: CASSESPGVSQPQHF. Here the CDR3 DNA reads TGTGCCAGCAGTGAATCCCCAGGGGTCAGTCAGCCCCAGCATTTT. The J gene is TRBJ1-5, the V gene TRBV6-1, with D perhaps matching TRBD1 (6 bases). V lost 2 bases and J 6 bases, leaving 14 bases between the germline ends. Germline CDR1 reads MNHNS; CDR2 reads SASEGT. The CDR3 contains 15 residues.

The chain uses TRBV5-5 and TRBJ2-5; D unresolved. V lost 4 bases and J lost 4, with 5 bases in between. CDR1 and CDR2 (germline): SGHKS, YYEKEE (reference sequence). The CDR3 contains 11 residues. In DNA, the CDR3 is TGTGCCAGCAGCGGAGTAGAGACCCAGTACTTC. It encodes CASSGVETQYF. Together with reference TRBV5-5 and TRBJ2-5, the CDR3 gives the full variable domain: DAGVTQSPTHLIKTRGQQVTLRCSPISGHKSVSWYQQVLGQGPQFIFQYYEKEERGRGNFPDRFSARQFPNYSSELNVNALLLGDSALYLCASSGVETQYFGPGTRLLVL.

This clonotype turned up a few times. The chain is built from TRBV20-1 and TRBJ2-3; unclear D gene. The germline V and J ends were trimmed by 3 bases and 3 bases, with 13 bases remaining between them. Germline CDR1 and CDR2: DFQATT and SNEGSKA (reference sequence). This CDR3 comprises 14 residues. The CDR3 sequence: CSARPPPPTDTQYF. The CDR3 DNA follows: TGCAGTGCTAGGCCCCCTCCGCCGACAGATACGCAGTATTTT.

CDR3 coding DNA: TGCGCCAGCAGCCAAGAAATCAGGGGGACTGAAGCTTTCTTT. Translation: CASSQEIRGTEAFF. V gene TRBV4-3 combines with J gene TRBJ1-1; 7 nucleotides align to TRBD1. Trimming at V came to 0 bases and at J to 5 bases, leaving 3 bases not matched to a gene. The CDR3 loop spans 14 amino acids. The germline V gene has CDR1 LGHNA and CDR2 YSLEER.

This clonotype appeared a few times. The chain uses TRBV7-8 and TRBJ2-5; possible D gene TRBD2, 5 bases. V was shortened by 1 base and J by 5 bases, with 14 bases between the two germline ends. This CDR3 is built from 15 residues. From germline, CDR1 is SGHVS and CDR2 FQNEAQ. CDR3: CASSLGSEGKETQYF. The DNA for the CDR3 is TGTGCCAGCAGCTTAGGATCAGAGGGAAAGGAGACCCAGTACTTC.

This clonotype was detected only a few times. V and J are TRBV18 and TRBJ2-5, with a possible D match to TRBD2 (5 bases). Germline V CDR1 and CDR2: KGHSH, LQKENI. The CDR3 extends over 13 amino acids. Trimming cost V 1 base and J 4 bases, with 7 bases left between them. The CDR3 sequence is CASSPREPETQYF. The CDR3 bases are TGTGCCAGCTCACCACGGGAGCCAGAGACCCAGTACTTC.

The chain employs TRBV2 and TRBJ2-7; 7 bases are a match to TRBD2. After removal of 7 bases from V and 0 bases from J, the junction contained 3 bases not matched to a gene. Germline CDR1 reads SNHLY; CDR2 reads FYNNEI. The CDR3 extends over 13 amino acids. The CDR3 sequence: CASNLAGSYEQYF. DNA of the CDR3: TGTGCCAGCAATTTAGCGGGCTCCTACGAGCAGTACTTC.

V is TRBV3-1 and J is TRBJ2-1, with 9 bases aligning to TRBD2. CDR3 length: 16 amino acids. Germline CDR1 LGHDT, CDR2 YNNKEL (reference sequence). V trimming: 4 bases; J trimming: 2 bases; junction bases outside the gene matches: 6. CDR3 in amino acids: CASSRYSGGAYNEQFF. Here the CDR3 DNA reads TGTGCCAGCAGCCGATATAGCGGGGGCGCCTACAATGAGCAGTTCTTC.